This is a list of T cell receptor beta chains from one sample in a study of cytomegalovirus exposure and HLA in healthy donors. Profiled with immunoSEQ multiplex PCR; TCRdb holds only in-frame clones, not every one. This table holds over 150,000 clones, 75% to 85% found once. Sequencing was done on a sample of PBMCs. The receptor source for this set is a woman aged 40-49 years in good health and CMV-seropositive. Both conserved end residues are part of each CDR3. D genes are given only for firm matches. Size values are once, few and many counts, or a class for expanded clones, and some rows have none.

TRBD2 TRBJ2-1 TRBV10-3 NA TGTGCCATCAGTGATTCTAGCGGGGGCTACAATGAGCAGTTCTTC CAISDSSGGYNEQFF
TRBD2 TRBJ2-1 TRBV28 NA TGTGCCAGCAGGGGGACTAATGATGAGCAGTTCTTC CASRGTNDEQFF
NA TRBJ2-1 TRBV21-1 NA TGTGCCAGCAGCTATAAGATAGCGGGAGCGGACAATGAGCAGTTCTTC CASSYKIAGADNEQFF
TRBD1 TRBJ1-2 TRBV2 NA TGTGCCAGCGGAACCGACAGGGGGGGGGACTATGGCTACACCTTC CASGTDRGGDYGYTF
TRBD2 TRBJ2-4 TRBV2 NA TGTGCCAGCAGCCTACTAGCGGTAAACATTCAGTACTTC CASSLLAVNIQYF
TRBD2 TRBJ2-7 TRBV27 NA TGTGCCAGCAGTTGGGGGAGCGGGGCTTCAATCTACGAGCAGTACTTC CASSWGSGASIYEQYF
TRBD1 TRBJ2-5 TRBV9 few TGTGCCAGCAGCGTAGAAACAGGGGGTTGGGAGACCCAGTACTTC CASSVETGGWETQYF
TRBD1 TRBJ2-1 TRBV27 NA TGTGCCAGCAGTTTCCGCGGACAGGCAATGAGGAGCTCCTACAATGAGCAGTTCTTC CASSFRGQAMRSSYNEQFF
TRBD2 TRBJ2-2 TRBV11-3 NA TGTGCCAGCAGCGCCCAGGGTTATCGGGCGGGAGTCCCCGGGGAGCTGTTTTTT CASSAQGYRAGVPGELFF
TRBD1 TRBJ1-4 TRBV28 NA TGTGCCAGCCTGGCCGGGACAGATAATGAAAAACTGTTTTTT CASLAGTDNEKLFF
NA TRBJ2-1 TRBV6-1 NA TGTGCCAGCAGTGAAGCCTCCGGAGTGTGGCAGTTCTTC CASSEASGVWQFF
TRBD2 TRBJ2-5 TRBV28 NA TGTGCCAGCAGCCTAGCGGGATTTACCCAAGAGACCCAGTACTTC CASSLAGFTQETQYF
TRBD2 TRBJ2-5 TRBV19 NA TGTGCCAGCCAAGAGGGGGGGAGAGGCCTAGCGGGAACCCACGTAAAGGAGACCCAGTACTTC CASQEGGRGLAGTHVKETQYF
TRBD2 TRBJ2-3 TRBV19 NA TGTGCCAGTAGTGCGACTAGCGGGAGAGAGACAGATACGCAGTATTTT CASSATSGRETDTQYF
NA TRBJ2-7 TRBV6-6 NA TGTGCCAGCACTCAAGACTCCATCGAGCAGTACTTC CASTQDSIEQYF
NA TRBJ1-3 TRBV6-5 NA TGTGCCAGCAGTTACTCGCCACAGGGTGGAAACACCATATATTTT CASSYSPQGGNTIYF
NA TRBJ1-1 TRBV5-1 NA TGCGCCAGCAGCAGGGACTTTAGGAGCACTGAAGCTTTCTTT CASSRDFRSTEAFF
NA TRBJ2-7 TRBV18 NA TGTGCCAGCTCACCTCGGGGAAGGTTCGAGCAGTACTTC CASSPRGRFEQYF
TRBD1 TRBJ2-5 TRBV7-9 NA TGTGCCAGCAGCTTAAGCAGAGGGGGCACGGAGACCCAGTACTTC CASSLSRGGTETQYF
TRBD2 TRBJ2-1 TRBV19 NA TGTGCCAGTAGTAAAAGGACTAGCGGGAGGGCGGATTACAATGAGCAGTTCTTC CASSKRTSGRADYNEQFF
TRBD2 TRBJ2-1 TRBV15 NA TGTGCCACCAGCAGGGGGACTAGGGGGGATGAGCAGTTCTTC CATSRGTRGDEQFF
NA TRBJ1-2 TRBV18 NA TGTGCCAGCTCACCCGACAGAGTCCATGGCTACACCTTC CASSPDRVHGYTF
NA TRBJ1-3 TRBV30 NA TGTGCCCAAAGACGGACACAGAGGTTCTCTGGAAACACCATATATTTT CAQRRTQRFSGNTIYF
NA TRBJ2-1 TRBV19 NA TGTGCCAGTAGTATGCGGGGCGACAACAATGAGCAGTTCTTC CASSMRGDNNEQFF
NA TRBJ1-1 TRBV18 NA TGTGCCAGCTCACCACCGGCGGGGAGGACTGAAGCTTTCTTT CASSPPAGRTEAFF
TRBD2 TRBJ2-3 TRBV5-1 few TGCGCCAGCAGCTTGGAGGTGACTAGCGGGTTCACAGATACGCAGTATTTT CASSLEVTSGFTDTQYF
TRBD2 TRBJ2-4 TRBV15 NA TGTGCCACCAGCAGACCTAGCGGGGGAGGGGCCAAAAACATTCAGTACTTC CATSRPSGGGAKNIQYF
TRBD2 TRBJ2-5 TRBV27 NA TGTGCCAGCAGTTTTAGCGGAGCGGGGGAAGAGACCCAGTACTTC CASSFSGAGEETQYF
TRBD1 TRBJ1-1 TRBV28 NA TGTGCCAGCAGTCCCCAGACAGGGGTCGCTGAAGCTTTCTTT CASSPQTGVAEAFF
NA TRBJ1-2 TRBV28 few TGTGCCAGCAGTAGACAGTCGAAAGGCTATGGCTACACCTTC CASSRQSKGYGYTF
NA TRBJ2-1 TRBV7-3 NA TGTGCCAGCAGCGAAAAAGCCGGGACTCTAAATGAGCAGTTCTTC CASSEKAGTLNEQFF
NA TRBJ2-2 TRBV9 NA TGTGCCAGCAGCTCCCGACCTGTTGGGGGGACCCTGAAAGTAGGGGAGCTGTTTTTT CASSSRPVGGTLKVGELFF
NA TRBJ2-7 TRBV13 NA TGTGCCAGCAGCTTAGGTATCGCCTACGAGCAGTACTTC CASSLGIAYEQYF
NA TRBJ2-3 TRBV10-3 few TGTGCCATGGGAGCCGGGACTGGTGATACGCAGTATTTT CAMGAGTGDTQYF
TRBD1 TRBJ1-1 TRBV15 many TGTGCCACCAGCAGGGCCGGGACAGGGAACACTGAAGCTTTCTTT CATSRAGTGNTEAFF
NA TRBJ1-2 TRBV28 NA TGTGCCAGCAGTCCCCCGGCAGGGATCCTTTATGGCTACACCTTC CASSPPAGILYGYTF
TRBD2 TRBJ2-3 TRBV27 NA TGTGCCAGCAGTTTATCGACTAGCGGGAGCTTCATCACAGATACGCAGTATTTT CASSLSTSGSFITDTQYF
TRBD1 TRBJ1-4 TRBV7-3 NA TGTGCCAGCAGCCTCACCGGGACAGGGGTCGAAAAACTGTTTTTT CASSLTGTGVEKLFF
TRBD1 TRBJ2-7 TRBV27 NA TGTGCCAGCATGGGAGGGGGACAGGGACAGTACGAGCAGTACTTC CASMGGGQGQYEQYF
TRBD1 TRBJ2-7 TRBV6-5 NA TGTGCCAGCAGTACAGGGGCCTACGAGCAGTACTTC CASSTGAYEQYF
NA TRBJ2-3 TRBV5-1 NA TGCGCCAGCAGCAGGGAGGGCACAGATACGCAGTATTTT CASSREGTDTQYF
NA TRBJ1-1 TRBV30 once TGTGCCTCACAGTGGACAGTAATAGAGGGAGCTTTCTTT CASQWTVIEGAFF
TRBD2 TRBJ2-3 TRBV2 NA TGTGCCAGCACTGGACTAGCGTGGACAGATACGCAGTATTTT CASTGLAWTDTQYF
NA TRBJ2-2 TRBV7-2 NA TGTGCCAGCAGCTTAGCGCCTATAGTCACCGGGGAGCTGTTTTTT CASSLAPIVTGELFF
NA TRBJ2-2 TRBV11-3 NA TGTGCCAGCAGCTTAGAATCTAGGAACACCGGGGAGCTGTTTTTT CASSLESRNTGELFF
NA TRBJ1-1 TRBV25-1 NA TGTGCCAGCAGGAGGGGGAACCTGGGGACTGAAGCTTTCTTT CASRRGNLGTEAFF
NA TRBJ1-4 TRBV7-6 NA TGTGCCAGCAGCTTAGTTCCAGGACAGCAAAATGAAAAACTGTTTTTT CASSLVPGQQNEKLFF
NA TRBJ2-7 TRBV7-2 NA TGTGCCAGCAGCTCGACCATTCGGGACACAGGAACCTACGAGCAGTACTTC CASSSTIRDTGTYEQYF
TRBD2 TRBJ2-7 TRBV6-5 NA TGTGCCAGCAGTACCTCTAGCGGGAGTGTCTACGAGCAGTACTTC CASSTSSGSVYEQYF
NA TRBJ2-1 TRBV7-9 NA TGTGCCAGCAGCCGACCATCCACAGACGGCAATGAGCAGTTCTTC CASSRPSTDGNEQFF
NA TRBJ2-1 TRBV9 NA TGTGCCAGCAGCCGGGGACTGCAATACAATGAGCAGTTCTTC CASSRGLQYNEQFF
TRBD2 TRBJ2-3 TRBV4-2 once TGTGCCAGCAGCCAAGGGTCTAGCGGGAGGGGTAGATCAGATACGCAGTATTTT CASSQGSSGRGRSDTQYF
TRBD2 TRBJ2-1 TRBV9 once TGTGCCAGCAGCGGTGGACTAGTACGGAATTATGAGCAGTTCTTC CASSGGLVRNYEQFF
NA TRBJ1-4 TRBV29-1 NA TGCAGCGGCAAGAAAGAGGATGAAAAACTGTTTTTT CSGKKEDEKLFF
NA TRBJ1-2 TRBV14 NA TGTGCCAGCAGCCAAAAACAGGGCCGAGATTATGGCTACACCTTC CASSQKQGRDYGYTF
NA TRBJ1-2 TRBV5-6 once TGTGCCAGCAGCCCAAGGAGGGGCGGCTACACCTTC CASSPRRGGYTF